These T cell receptor beta chains were read from a single sample in a study of T cell changes during pregnancy in multiple sclerosis. The protocol was immunoSEQ multiplex PCR, while the TCRdb copy is restricted to in-frame clones and leaves out a portion. The data hold 100,000 or so clones, with less than 95% observed a single time. Sequenced here: peripheral blood, sampled in the second trimester of pregnancy. Every receptor here comes from a female donor in good health, enrolled as a control in a pregnancy study. The CDR3 runs from the conserved cysteine through the conserved F or W. Fields, in order: clone size, J gene, D gene, V gene, CDR3 protein, CDR3 DNA. The D gene is left open where the match is weak. Clone sizes are given selectively: once, few, many, or a class where the clone is expanded.

NA TRBJ2-5 TRBD1 TRBV27 CASRRIGTGGETQYF TGTGCCAGCAGGAGAATAGGGACAGGGGGGGAGACCCAGTACTTC
NA TRBJ1-4 TRBD1 TRBV28 CASRAQGQVVKLFF TGTGCCAGCAGGGCGCAGGGACAGGTCGTAAAACTGTTTTTT
NA TRBJ1-4 NA TRBV30 CAWSVDRARVGEKLFF TGTGCCTGGAGTGTCGATCGAGCCAGGGTGGGTGAAAAACTGTTTTTT
NA TRBJ1-1 NA TRBV6-5 CASSYGGGRRTEAFF TGTGCCAGCAGTTACGGCGGGGGGCGCAGGACTGAAGCTTTCTTT
NA TRBJ2-3 NA TRBV23-1 CASSQSEVGGFPTDTQYF TGCGCCAGCAGTCAATCGGAAGTGGGCGGGTTCCCAACAGATACGCAGTATTTT
few TRBJ1-5 TRBD1 TRBV7-2 CASSLGQGGVQPQHF TGTGCCAGCAGCTTGGGACAGGGCGGTGTTCAGCCCCAGCATTTT
once TRBJ1-2 NA TRBV12-2 CASRHGGGQGSNYGYTF TGTGCAAGTCGTCATGGGGGAGGGCAAGGGAGTAACTATGGCTACACCTTC
NA TRBJ1-4 TRBD1 TRBV5-4 CASSLQGVREKLFF TGTGCCAGCAGTTTACAGGGGGTCAGGGAAAAACTGTTTTTT
NA TRBJ1-2 NA TRBV7-2 CASSPRTAYGGYTF TGTGCCAGCAGCCCCAGGACAGCTTATGGTGGCTACACCTTC
few TRBJ1-6 NA TRBV23-1 CASMLRDGAPNSPLHF TGCGCCAGCATGTTACGAGATGGTGCACCAAATTCACCCCTCCACTTT
NA TRBJ2-5 TRBD2 TRBV5-1 CASSLAASGGAGQETQYF TGCGCCAGCAGCTTGGCGGCTAGCGGGGGGGCCGGGCAAGAGACCCAGTACTTC
NA TRBJ2-5 TRBD1 TRBV4-2 CASSQGGEGAMETQYF TGTGCCAGCAGCCAAGGAGGAGAGGGGGCGATGGAGACCCAGTACTTC
NA TRBJ2-1 NA TRBV5-1 CASSSTGENYNEQFF TGCGCCAGCAGCTCCACCGGGGAGAACTACAATGAGCAGTTCTTC
NA TRBJ2-3 NA TRBV21-1 CASITKTRDSTDTQYF TGTGCCAGCATCACAAAGACGCGGGACTCCACAGATACGCAGTATTTT
NA TRBJ1-3 NA TRBV7-2 CASSLATGLSGNTIYF TGTGCCAGCAGCTTAGCGACAGGCCTCTCTGGAAACACCATATATTTT
NA TRBJ1-2 NA TRBV5-1 CASSLERSYGYTF TGCGCCAGCAGCTTGGAACGGAGCTATGGCTACACCTTC
NA TRBJ2-2 NA TRBV9 CASSLTLTGELFF TGTGCCAGCAGCTTGACTCTCACCGGGGAGCTGTTTTTT
NA TRBJ2-3 TRBD2 TRBV30 CAWTRALAGGSTDTQYF TGTGCCTGGACCAGAGCCCTAGCGGGGGGAAGCACAGATACGCAGTATTTT
few TRBJ1-2 TRBD1 TRBV27 CASSWDRGYGYTF TGTGCCAGCAGTTGGGACAGGGGCTATGGCTACACCTTC
NA TRBJ2-6 NA TRBV7-8 CASSLAPGSGANVLTF TGTGCCAGCAGCTTAGCGCCAGGATCTGGGGCCAACGTCCTGACTTTC
NA TRBJ1-2 TRBD1 TRBV5-1 CASSQIETGGSAGYTF TGCGCCAGCAGCCAAATTGAAACAGGGGGCTCCGCTGGCTACACCTTC
NA TRBJ1-6 TRBD1 TRBV7-2 CASSPGQGSPLHF TGTGCCAGCAGTCCGGGACAGGGTTCACCCCTCCACTTT
NA TRBJ2-3 NA TRBV4-2 CASSPRRSGDTQYF TGTGCCAGCAGCCCTCGCCGATCGGGAGATACGCAGTATTTT
NA TRBJ1-4 TRBD1 TRBV5-1 CASSETGDGGKLFF TGCGCCAGCAGCGAGACAGGGGATGGAGGAAAACTGTTTTTT
NA TRBJ2-2 NA TRBV4-1 CASSQVGQGNAGELFF TGCGCCAGCAGCCAAGTTGGGCAGGGGAATGCCGGGGAGCTGTTTTTT
NA TRBJ1-1 TRBD1 TRBV7-8 CASSYTGTGLNTEAFF TGTGCCAGCAGCTATACAGGGACAGGGTTGAACACTGAAGCTTTCTTT
NA TRBJ2-5 TRBD2 TRBV9 CASSVGGSQETQYF TGTGCCAGCAGCGTAGGCGGGAGCCAAGAGACCCAGTACTTC
few TRBJ2-1 NA TRBV7-6 CASSPGSPGEQFF TGTGCCAGCAGCCCCGGAAGCCCGGGGGAGCAGTTCTTC
NA TRBJ2-3 TRBD1 TRBV15 CATSSLGQGSVDTQYF TGTGCCACCAGCAGTCTTGGACAGGGTTCTGTAGATACGCAGTATTTT
NA TRBJ2-7 TRBD1 TRBV6-5 CASSRTGYEQYF TGTGCCAGCAGCCGGACAGGATACGAGCAGTACTTC
NA TRBJ1-6 TRBD1 TRBV10-3 CAISDPGTGARPLHF TGTGCCATCAGTGATCCCGGGACAGGGGCCAGACCCCTCCACTTT
NA TRBJ1-2 NA TRBV5-4 CASSGSTGRGYTF TGTGCCAGCAGCGGCAGCACAGGACGCGGCTACACCTTC
NA TRBJ2-5 TRBD1 TRBV5-1 CASSLVGTGVVSETQYF TGCGCCAGCAGCTTGGTTGGGACAGGGGTTGTTAGTGAGACCCAGTACTTC
few TRBJ2-1 NA TRBV11-2 CASSLGAGSYNEQFF TGTGCCAGCAGCTTAGGGGCAGGTTCCTACAATGAGCAGTTCTTC
NA TRBJ2-1 NA TRBV5-1 CASSLTGPDYNEQFF TGCGCCAGCAGCTTGACAGGGCCGGACTACAATGAGCAGTTCTTC
NA TRBJ2-7 NA TRBV7-9 CASSPPGDEQYF TGTGCCAGCAGCCCCCCGGGTGACGAGCAGTACTTC
few TRBJ2-3 NA TRBV7-7 CASSQSTSPGGTQYF TGTGCCAGCAGCCAATCTACCTCACCCGGGGGAACGCAGTATTTT
NA TRBJ2-2 TRBD2 TRBV5-1 CASSFLASGSLNTGELFF TGCGCCAGCAGCTTTTTAGCTAGCGGGAGCTTGAACACCGGGGAGCTGTTTTTT
NA TRBJ2-1 TRBD2 TRBV5-1 CASSSGLAGRNEQFF TGCGCCAGCAGCTCGGGACTAGCGGGGAGGAATGAGCAGTTCTTC
NA TRBJ2-5 NA TRBV14 CASSQVGGLQETQYF TGTGCCAGCAGCCAGGTCGGGGGGCTCCAAGAGACCCAGTACTTC
NA TRBJ1-2 NA TRBV7-7 CASSLGGVCGYTF TGTGCCAGCAGCTTAGGGGGAGTTTGCGGCTACACCTTC
many TRBJ1-5 NA TRBV19 CASSMAGDHQPQHF TGTGCCAGTAGTATGGCAGGGGATCATCAGCCCCAGCATTTT
NA TRBJ1-4 TRBD1 TRBV5-1 CASSLAPQGKDEKLFF TGCGCCAGCAGCTTGGCACCACAGGGGAAGGACGAAAAACTGTTTTTT
once TRBJ2-1 TRBD2 TRBV6-4 CASSASGSSSYNEQFF TGTGCCAGCAGTGCTAGCGGCTCTAGCTCCTACAATGAGCAGTTCTTC
NA TRBJ2-5 TRBD1 TRBV5-1 CASSLGGGLETQYF TGCGCCAGCAGCTTGGGAGGGGGCCTGGAGACCCAGTACTTC
few TRBJ2-5 TRBD2 TRBV5-1 CASSEASGTKYQETQYF TGCGCCAGCAGCGAGGCTAGCGGGACGAAGTACCAAGAGACCCAGTACTTC